A single sample is the source of the 26 T cell receptor beta chains below, sequenced in a study of cytomegalovirus exposure and HLA in healthy donors. Primers included in the PCR were 60 Vbeta and 13 Jbeta primers. TCRdb keeps only in-frame clones here, not all; method: immunoSEQ multiplex PCR. The sample gives roughly 140,000 clones, around 80% of which show up once; 1.2% is in the top ten. Sequences were obtained from PBMCs. Receptors were obtained from a female donor in good health and CMV-seronegative.

The rearrangement links TRBV5-1 to TRBJ1-1, with D perhaps TRBD1 (6 bases). Germline assignment: CDR1 SGHRS and CDR2 YFSETQ. This CDR3 is built from 17 residues. The V gene lost 4 bases and the J gene lost 1 base, with 20 bases spanning the gap. CDR3 bases: TGCGCCAGCAGCCCACGGCGGGGGGCGGGAAAGAACACTGAAGCTTTCTTT. Translating gives CASSPRRGAGKNTEAFF.

This rearrangement joins TRBV6-5 to TRBJ1-1; a weak D match, TRBD1 (5 bases). The CDR3 extends over 14 amino acids. Trimming took off 5 bases at V and 5 bases at J, with 15 bases between the two ends. The germline gives CDR1 MNHEY, CDR2 SVGAGI. The CDR3 DNA follows: TGTGCCAGCAGTCCCCCGGAAGGGGCTACTGAAGCTTTCTTT. It yields the protein CASSPPEGATEAFF.

This rearrangement joins TRBV10-1 to TRBJ2-7; maybe TRBD2 (5 bases). CDR1 is WNHNN, CDR2 SYGVQD, per germline (reference sequence). The ends were cut back, 4 bases at V and 5 bases at J, with 6 bases in the middle. This CDR3 comprises 11 residues. CDR3 DNA: TGCGCCAGCAGTGGGGGAGACGAGCAGTACTTC. Translated: CASSGGDEQYF.

V and J are TRBV27 and TRBJ1-5; 8 nucleotides line up with TRBD1. The germline V gene has CDR1 MNHEY and CDR2 SMNVEV (reference sequence). Trimming took 2 bases from V and 4 from J; bases not matched to a gene: 7. The CDR3 spans 16 residues. The CDR3 reads CASSLGDRFLNQPQHF. In DNA form, the CDR3 reads TGTGCCAGCAGTTTAGGGGACAGGTTCCTTAATCAGCCCCAGCATTTT.

V usage is TRBV5-4 and J usage is TRBJ2-6; TRBD1 is a possible D gene (7 bases). The germline CDR1 and CDR2 sequences are SGHNT and YYREEE (reference sequence). V was cut by 3 bases and J by 0 bases, with 16 bases left in between. The CDR3 sequence is 18 residues long. CDR3 sequence: CASSSGAGGSSGANVLTF. CDR3 coding DNA: TGTGCCAGCAGCTCGGGAGCAGGGGGGTCCTCTGGGGCCAACGTCCTGACTTTC.

The V call is TRBV5-1, the J call TRBJ2-3; TRBD1 matches 9 bases. This CDR3 contains 17 residues. The germline V gene has CDR1 SGHRS and CDR2 YFSETQ. J gave up 2 bases and V 3 bases, and 10 bases lay outside the gene matches. The CDR3 DNA follows: TGCGCCAGCAGCTGGACAGGGGCCTACTCCTCCACAGATACGCAGTATTTT. Translating gives CASSWTGAYSSTDTQYF.

A single count supports this clone. CDR3 nucleotide sequence: TGTGCCTGGAGTGTACCAGCGGGAGTCTACGAGCAGTACTTC. Translation gives CAWSVPAGVYEQYF. The chain recombines TRBV30 with TRBJ2-7; TRBD2 matches at 8 bases. The CDR3 totals 14 residues. The germline V gene has CDR1 GTSNPN and CDR2 SVGIG (reference sequence). V lost 0 bases, J lost 3 bases, and 4 bases stayed unmatched. The whole variable domain, remainder taken from reference TRBV30 and TRBJ2-7, is SQTIHQWPATLVQPVGSPLSLECTVEGTSNPNLYWYRQAAGRGLQLLFYSVGIGQISSEVPQNLSASRPQDRQFILSSKKLLLSDSGFYLCAWSVPAGVYEQYFGPGTRLTVT.

This clone was found a few times. The genes are TRBV28 and TRBJ1-1, with no clear D. The germline V and J ends were trimmed by 6 bases and 2 bases, with 16 bases remaining between them. Per germline, CDR1 MDHEN and CDR2 SYDVKM. CDR3 length: 15 amino acids. DNA of the CDR3: TGTGCCAGCAGCGCTCGACGAGCGGCTAACACTGAAGCTTTCTTT. This gives the protein CASSARRAANTEAFF.

This clone occurred a few times. The genes are TRBV2 and TRBJ2-3; 11 bases are a match to TRBD2. The junction had 8 bases not matched to a gene; V was cut back by 8 bases and J by 7 bases. Germline CDR1 and CDR2: SNHLY and FYNNEI. The CDR3 runs to 14 residues. The CDR3 protein is CASVGTSGPNTQYF. CDR3 DNA: TGTGCCAGCGTCGGGACTAGCGGACCCAATACGCAGTATTTT.

The chain joins TRBV6-6 to TRBJ1-5, with TRBD1 matching 7 bases. This CDR3 region has 14 residues. Germline CDR1 reads MNHNY; CDR2 reads SVGAGI (reference sequence). The J segment lost 2 bases and the V segment lost 5 bases, leaving 3 bases of the junction unmatched. CDR3: CASSDDRGNQPQHF. The DNA of the CDR3 is TGTGCCAGCAGTGACGACAGGGGCAATCAGCCCCAGCATTTT.

This chain connects TRBV29-1 to TRBJ2-1; 10 bases align to TRBD2. The CDR3 spans 14 residues. With 0 bases clipped from V and 8 bases from J, the junction kept 4 bases outside the gene matches. From germline, CDR1 is SQVTM and CDR2 ANQGSEA. CDR3 nucleotides: TGCAGCGTTGAAGATCGGCTAGCGGGAGATGAGCAGTTCTTC. Translating gives CSVEDRLAGDEQFF.

This sequence joins TRBV9 and TRBJ2-3, with 9 bases that match TRBD2. CDR1 is SGDLS and CDR2 is YYNGEE in the germline V gene. V was pared by 0 bases and J by 2 bases, with 4 bases of the junction left unmatched. CDR3 length: 16 amino acids. The DNA for the CDR3 is TGTGCCAGCAGCGTAGAAGGACTAGCGAACACAGATACGCAGTATTTT. Translation gives CASSVEGLANTDTQYF. The full variable domain, its missing parts supplied by reference TRBV9 and TRBJ2-3, is DSGVTQTPKHLITATGQRVTLRCSPRSGDLSVYWYQQSLDQGLQFLIQYYNGEERAKGNILERFSAQQFPDLHSELNLSSLELGDSALYFCASSVEGLANTDTQYFGPGTRLTVL.

The rearrangement uses TRBV28 and TRBJ1-2; 7 bases align to TRBD1. The V segment lost 5 bases and the J segment 5 bases; nucleotides outside the gene matches: 5. CDR3 size: 13 residues. CDR1 MDHEN and CDR2 SYDVKM come from the germline V gene. CDR3 sequence reads: CASSPTGWYGYTF. CDR3 nucleotide sequence: TGTGCCAGCAGTCCGACAGGGTGGTATGGCTACACCTTC.

This chain joins TRBV7-9 and TRBJ2-6; 8 positions match TRBD1. V lost 4 bases to trimming and J lost 0 bases; unmatched junction nucleotides: 8. The CDR3 length is 18 residues. The germline V gene encodes CDR1 SEHNR and CDR2 FQNEAQ (reference sequence). The CDR3 nucleotides are TGTGCCAGCAGCTCCGCGACAGGGGCTCCCTCTGGGGCCAACGTCCTGACTTTC. Translating it yields CASSSATGAPSGANVLTF. Based on the CDR3 plus reference TRBV7-9 and TRBJ2-6, the full variable domain is DTGVSQNPRHKITKRGQNVTFRCDPISEHNRLYWYRQTLGQGPEFLTYFQNEAQLEKSRLLSDRFSAERPKGSFSTLEIQRTEQGDSAMYLCASSSATGAPSGANVLTFGAGSRLTVL.

This rearrangement joins TRBV11-3 to TRBJ2-1; 11 bases are a match to TRBD2. The germline V gene has CDR1 SGHNT and CDR2 YENEEA. V lost 3 bases and J lost 5; bases outside the gene matches: 0. The CDR3 has 14 amino acids. The CDR3 coding sequence is TGTGCCAGCAGCTTGACTAGCGGGAACAATGAGCAGTTCTTC. This codes for CASSLTSGNNEQFF.

Only a few counts were recorded for this clone. This chain joins TRBV10-2 and TRBJ1-5, with 7 bases that match TRBD1. In germline, CDR1 is WSHSY, CDR2 SAAADI. Germline trimming cut 8 bases from V and 5 bases from J; bases unmatched to any gene: 9. This CDR3 has 14 residues. Here the CDR3 reads CASAEMQGDQPQHF. The DNA of the CDR3 is TGCGCCAGCGCCGAGATGCAGGGGGATCAGCCCCAGCATTTT.

The rearrangement joins TRBV9 to TRBJ1-2; 8 bases map to TRBD1. The CDR3 totals 14 residues. The germline V gene encodes CDR1 SGDLS and CDR2 YYNGEE. The junction had 8 bases not matched to a gene; V was cut back by 2 bases and J by 8 bases. This CDR3 reads CASSVVQGEEGYTF. In DNA, the CDR3 is TGTGCCAGCAGCGTTGTACAGGGGGAGGAAGGCTACACCTTC.

This clone was detected once. The chain employs TRBV7-9 and TRBJ1-5; D uncertain. Trimming removed 5 bases at V and 7 bases at J, with 21 bases between. CDR1 and CDR2 (germline): SEHNR, FQNEAQ (reference sequence). The CDR3 runs to 16 residues. CDR3 sequence (DNA): TGTGCCAGCAGCCCCGATGAAGATCCGAGATGGCAGCCCCAGCATTTT. Translated, it gives CASSPDEDPRWQPQHF.

Points on this clone: Other DNA sequences from this sample encode an identical CDR3 as well. V is TRBV13 and J is TRBJ2-5; possibly TRBD1 for D (5 bases). This CDR3 is 13 amino acids long. Trimming removed 0 bases at V and 4 bases at J, with 6 bases between. From germline, CDR1 is PRHDT and CDR2 FYEKMQ (reference sequence). Here the CDR3 DNA reads TGTGCCAGCAGCTTAGGCCAGGGAGAGACCCAGTACTTC. Amino acids: CASSLGQGETQYF.

This clone was seen a few times. The chain links TRBV10-3 to TRBJ2-1; a possible D gene is TRBD2 (5 bases). The CDR3 length is 16 residues. Germline V gene sequence: CDR1 ENHRY, CDR2 SYGVKD. Trimming pared 3 bases from V and 0 bases from J, leaving 12 bases between. The CDR3 sequence: CAISDHDYSSYNEQFF. CDR3 in DNA: TGTGCCATCAGTGACCATGACTACAGCTCCTACAATGAGCAGTTCTTC.

This chain connects TRBV19 to TRBJ2-5; 13 bases map to TRBD2. Germline CDR1 LNHDA, CDR2 SQIVND (reference sequence). J gave up 3 bases and V 5 bases, and 9 bases lay outside the gene matches. There are 17 residues in the CDR3. CDR3 loop: CASSPRLAGGREETQYF. The CDR3 DNA reads TGTGCCAGTAGTCCAAGACTAGCGGGAGGCCGGGAAGAGACCCAGTACTTC.

J is TRBJ1-5 and V is TRBV7-9; TRBD1 aligns across 9 bases. The V segment lost 5 bases and the J segment 7 bases; nucleotides outside the gene matches: 9. The CDR3 extends over 15 amino acids. Germline CDR1 reads SEHNR; CDR2 reads FQNEAQ (reference sequence). The CDR3, as DNA: TGTGCCAGCAGCCCCGGGACAGGGATTTGGCAGCCCCAGCATTTT. It codes for CASSPGTGIWQPQHF.

The V call is TRBV9, the J call TRBJ2-1, with 16 bases aligning to TRBD2. This CDR3 is 17 amino acids long. V shed 4 bases and J 8 bases; nucleotides not matched to a gene: 9. CDR1 and CDR2 (germline): SGDLS, YYNGEE. The CDR3 bases are TGTGCCAGCAGCTTCGGGACTAGCGGGAGGGTAGTCTATGAGCAGTTCTTC. Translating it yields CASSFGTSGRVVYEQFF.

The chain uses TRBV27 and TRBJ2-1, with 8 positions matching TRBD2. The CDR3 runs to 15 residues. J gave up 4 bases and V 6 bases, and 8 bases lay outside the gene matches. Germline V lookup: CDR1 MNHEY, CDR2 SMNVEV (reference sequence). CDR3 bases: TGTGCCAGCAGAGGACTAGCAGAGAGTTACAATGAGCAGTTCTTC. Protein sequence: CASRGLAESYNEQFF.

This chain joins TRBV7-9 and TRBJ2-7, with 8 bases that match TRBD2. This CDR3 has 14 amino acids. CDR1 and CDR2 from the germline V gene are SEHNR and FQNEAQ (reference sequence). V dropped 2 bases and J dropped 4; count of bases not matched to a gene: 4. The CDR3 sequence: CASSLLAGSYEQYF. The CDR3 bases are TGTGCCAGCAGCTTACTAGCGGGTTCGTACGAGCAGTACTTC.

The chain links TRBV7-9 to TRBJ2-5; D gene ambiguous. Trimming took 5 bases from V and 1 from J, leaving 11 bases between them. CDR1 and CDR2 (germline): SEHNR, FQNEAQ (reference sequence). The CDR3 has 14 residues. CDR3: CASSPQAIQETQYF. CDR3 sequence (DNA): TGTGCCAGCAGCCCTCAGGCCATCCAAGAGACCCAGTACTTC.